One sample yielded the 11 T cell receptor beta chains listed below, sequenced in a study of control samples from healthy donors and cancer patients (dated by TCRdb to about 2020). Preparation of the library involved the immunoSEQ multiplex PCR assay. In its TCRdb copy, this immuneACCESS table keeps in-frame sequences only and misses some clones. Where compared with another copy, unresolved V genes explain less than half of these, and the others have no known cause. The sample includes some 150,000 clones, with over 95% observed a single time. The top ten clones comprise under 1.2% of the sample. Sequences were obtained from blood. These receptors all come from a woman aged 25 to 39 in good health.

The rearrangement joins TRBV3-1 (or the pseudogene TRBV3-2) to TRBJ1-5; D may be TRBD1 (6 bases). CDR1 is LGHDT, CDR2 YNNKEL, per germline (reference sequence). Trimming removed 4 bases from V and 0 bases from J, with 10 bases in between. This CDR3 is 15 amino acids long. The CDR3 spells CASSLGQSSNQPQHF. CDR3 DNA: TGTGCCAGCAGCCTAGGACAGAGTAGCAATCAGCCCCAGCATTTT.

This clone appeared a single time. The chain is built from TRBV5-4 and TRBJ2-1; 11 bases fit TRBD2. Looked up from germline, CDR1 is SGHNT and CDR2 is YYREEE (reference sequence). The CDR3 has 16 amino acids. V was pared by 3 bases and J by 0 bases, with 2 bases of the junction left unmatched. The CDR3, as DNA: TGTGCCAGCAGCTCGGGACTAGCGGTCTCCTACAATGAGCAGTTCTTC. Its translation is CASSSGLAVSYNEQFF.

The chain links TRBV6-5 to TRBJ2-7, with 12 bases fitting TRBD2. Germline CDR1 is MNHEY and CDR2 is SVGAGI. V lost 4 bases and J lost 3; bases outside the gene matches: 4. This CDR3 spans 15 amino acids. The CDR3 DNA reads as TGTGCCAGCAGTTCGAGGACTAGCGGGGACTACGAGCAGTACTTC. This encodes CASSSRTSGDYEQYF.

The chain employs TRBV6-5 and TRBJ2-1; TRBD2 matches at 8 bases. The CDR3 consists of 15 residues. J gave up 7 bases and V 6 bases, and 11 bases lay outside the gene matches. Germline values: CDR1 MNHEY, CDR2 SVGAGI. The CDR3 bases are TGTGCCAGCAGACCCCGGGGGGGCCTGTCGAATGAGCAGTTCTTC. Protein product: CASRPRGGLSNEQFF.

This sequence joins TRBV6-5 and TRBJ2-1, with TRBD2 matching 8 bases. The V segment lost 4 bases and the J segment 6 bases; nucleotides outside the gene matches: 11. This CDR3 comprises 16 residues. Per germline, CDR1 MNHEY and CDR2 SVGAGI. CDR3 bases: TGTGCCAGCAGTTCGGGGGGGGGCGAAAGACTCAATGAGCAGTTCTTC. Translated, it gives CASSSGGGERLNEQFF.

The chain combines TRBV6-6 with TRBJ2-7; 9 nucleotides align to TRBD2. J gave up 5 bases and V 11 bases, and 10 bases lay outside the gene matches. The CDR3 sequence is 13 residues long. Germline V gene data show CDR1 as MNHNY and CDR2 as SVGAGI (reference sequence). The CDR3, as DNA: TGTGCCGGGGGGGGACTAGCAGAGAACGAGCAGTACTTC. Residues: CAGGGLAENEQYF.

In DNA, the CDR3 is TGTGCCACCAGTTCTCCTCGGAGCAATCAGCCCCAGCATTTT. Its translation: CATSSPRSNQPQHF. This chain links TRBV24-1 with TRBJ1-5; no clear D gene. From germline, CDR1 is KGHDR and CDR2 SFDVKD. This CDR3 contains 14 residues. The V end lost 6 bases, the J end lost 1 base, and 9 bases lay between the germline ends.

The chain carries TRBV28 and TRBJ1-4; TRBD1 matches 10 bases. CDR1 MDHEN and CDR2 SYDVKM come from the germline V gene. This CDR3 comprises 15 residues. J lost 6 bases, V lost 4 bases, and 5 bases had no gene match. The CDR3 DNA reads TGTGCCAGCAGTTCCGGACAGGGGGAGCATGAAAAACTGTTTTTT. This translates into CASSSGQGEHEKLFF.

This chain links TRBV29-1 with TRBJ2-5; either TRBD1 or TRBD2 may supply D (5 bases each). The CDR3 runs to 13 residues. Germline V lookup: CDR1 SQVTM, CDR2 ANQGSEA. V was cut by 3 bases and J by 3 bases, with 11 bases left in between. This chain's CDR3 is CSVERGPEETQYF. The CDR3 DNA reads TGCAGCGTTGAGAGGGGACCAGAAGAGACCCAGTACTTC.

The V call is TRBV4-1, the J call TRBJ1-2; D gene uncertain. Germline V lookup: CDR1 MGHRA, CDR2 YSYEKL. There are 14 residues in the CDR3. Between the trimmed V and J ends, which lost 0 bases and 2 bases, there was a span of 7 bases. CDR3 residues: CASSQEPGNYGYTF. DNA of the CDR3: TGCGCCAGCAGCCAAGAACCTGGGAACTATGGCTACACCTTC.

The CDR3 bases are TGTGCCAGCAGTTTAGCTATGACTGAAGCTTTCTTT. It encodes CASSLAMTEAFF. The rearrangement links TRBV28 to TRBJ1-1; D gene uncertain. Germline lookup yields CDR1 MDHEN and CDR2 SYDVKM. The V and J ends lost 2 bases and 5 bases respectively, with 6 bases between them. The CDR3 runs 12 residues.